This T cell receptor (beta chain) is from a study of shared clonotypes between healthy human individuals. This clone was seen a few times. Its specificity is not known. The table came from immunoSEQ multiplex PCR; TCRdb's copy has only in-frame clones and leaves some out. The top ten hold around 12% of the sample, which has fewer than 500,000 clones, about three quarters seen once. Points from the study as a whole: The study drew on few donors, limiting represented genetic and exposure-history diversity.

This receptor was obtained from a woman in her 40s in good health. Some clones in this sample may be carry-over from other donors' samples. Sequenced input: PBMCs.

The CDR3 DNA reads TGCGCCAGCAGCTTGGACAACAGGGAGTACACTGAAGCTTTCTTT. Its translation is CASSLDNREYTEAFF. The chain links TRBV5-1 to TRBJ1-1, with D possibly TRBD1 on 6 matching bases. The CDR3 runs to 15 residues. V lost 0 bases to trimming and J lost 3 bases, with 12 bases between them. CDR1 is SGHRS, CDR2 YFSETQ, per germline.